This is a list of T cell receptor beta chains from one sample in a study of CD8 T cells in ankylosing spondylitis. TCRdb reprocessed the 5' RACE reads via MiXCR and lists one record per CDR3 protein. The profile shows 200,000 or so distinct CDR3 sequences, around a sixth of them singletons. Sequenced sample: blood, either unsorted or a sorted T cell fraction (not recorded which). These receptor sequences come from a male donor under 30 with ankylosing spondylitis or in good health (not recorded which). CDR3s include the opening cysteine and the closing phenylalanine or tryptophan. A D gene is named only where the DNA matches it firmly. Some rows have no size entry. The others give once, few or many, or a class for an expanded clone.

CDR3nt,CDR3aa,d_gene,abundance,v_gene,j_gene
TGTGCCAGCAGCCAAGATGGGACTAGCGGATCCTACAATGAGCAGTTCTTC,CASSQDGTSGSYNEQFF,TRBD2,many,TRBV4-2,TRBJ2-1
TGTGCCAGCAGTGAAACAGTACCCTACACCGGGGAGCTGTTTTTT,CASSETVPYTGELFF,.,many,TRBV25-1,TRBJ2-2
TGTGCCAGCAAAGCTGAAGCGGGAGTAGGTTTTTATGAGCAGTTCTTC,CASKAEAGVGFYEQFF,TRBD2,many,TRBV2,TRBJ2-1
TGTGCCAGCAGCGGAAACATGAGACAGGATGAAAAACTGTTTTTT,CASSGNMRQDEKLFF,.,many,TRBV7-2,TRBJ1-4
TGCGCCAGCAGCCGAATACAGGGGGCGGTTCGGGAGACCCAGTACTTC,CASSRIQGAVRETQYF,TRBD1,.,TRBV4-1,TRBJ2-5
TGTGCCAGCAGCCTTATGGCCGGTGAGCAGTTCTTC,CASSLMAGEQFF,.,many,TRBV7-9,TRBJ2-1
TGTGCCAGCAGCCAAGGGGCAGCTAGGGTGAACACTGAAGCTTTCTTT,CASSQGAARVNTEAFF,.,few,TRBV3-1,TRBJ1-1
TGCAGGCCCTTCTCTCAGCCCCAGCATTTT,CRPFSQPQHF,.,many,TRBV20-1,TRBJ1-5
TGTGCCAGCAGCTTTCGGAAGCGGGAGGGCCTGTATTTT,CASSFRKREGLYF,TRBD2,many,TRBV7-2,TRBJ2-3
TGTGCCAGCAGCCCTACTGTCCCCATATCCTACGAGCAGTACTTC,CASSPTVPISYEQYF,.,.,TRBV12-3/TRBV12-4,TRBJ2-7
TGCAGTGCCCTGTCAGCCCATGAGCAGTTCTTC,CSALSAHEQFF,.,many,TRBV20-1,TRBJ2-1
TGTGCCAGCAGCCTGGATGACTTAGGTGGCTACACCTTC,CASSLDDLGGYTF,.,once,TRBV7-6,TRBJ1-2
TGTGCCACCAGCAGAGCCCGACTCCTCGCAAATGAGCAGTTCTTC,CATSRARLLANEQFF,.,many,TRBV15,TRBJ2-1
TGTGCCAGCAGCGAGGGACTAGCCCCCTACAATGAGCAGTTCTTC,CASSEGLAPYNEQFF,TRBD2,many,TRBV2,TRBJ2-1
TGTGCCAGCAGCAGGGACTACCAAGAGACCCAGTACTTC,CASSRDYQETQYF,.,many,TRBV12-3/TRBV12-4,TRBJ2-5
TGTGCCAGCGAGCGGGAGTCCTCTGATACGCAGTATTTT,CASERESSDTQYF,TRBD2,many,TRBV28,TRBJ2-3
TGTGCCAGCAGTTCCCCGGACAGGGCTTACAATGAGCAGTTCTTC,CASSSPDRAYNEQFF,TRBD1,.,TRBV12-3/TRBV12-4,TRBJ2-1
TGTGCCAGCAGCTTAGATAGCGCAGATACGCAGTATTTT,CASSLDSADTQYF,.,many,TRBV13,TRBJ2-3